This is a list of T cell receptor beta chains from one sample in a study of OX40 agonist ivuxolimab in advanced cancers. Profiling relied on immunoSEQ multiplex PCR, and the TCRdb table lists in-frame clones only, not all of them. Of about 81,000 clones listed, around four fifths are singletons. Sequences were derived from CD4+ or CD8+ T cells sorted from blood, sampled in a trial of the OX40 agonist ivuxolimab. These receptors came from an adult with an advanced solid tumor such as melanoma, head and neck, liver or kidney cancer. Both conserved end residues are part of each CDR3. The order of the fields is clone size, V gene, D gene, J gene, CDR3 length, CDR3 protein, CDR3 DNA. D genes are given only for firm matches. Size values are once, few and many counts, or a class for expanded clones, and some rows have none.

-	TRBV10-2	-	TRBJ1-5	14	CASSEWDSNQPQHF	TGCGCCAGCAGTGAGTGGGACAGCAATCAGCCCCAGCATTTT
-	TRBV10-3	-	TRBJ2-5	14	CAISDRTVGGTQYF	TGTGCCATCAGTGACCGGACCGTGGGCGGGACCCAGTACTTC
-	TRBV6-5	-	TRBJ2-7	15	CASSYDSSRSYEQYF	TGTGCCAGCAGTTACGACAGCTCCAGATCCTACGAGCAGTACTTC
few	TRBV5-1	TRBD1	TRBJ1-2	14	CASSLPGQGQGYTF	TGCGCCAGCAGCCTCCCGGGACAGGGGCAAGGCTACACCTTC
-	TRBV6-6	TRBD1	TRBJ1-4	15	CASTQGALANEKLFF	TGTGCCAGCACCCAGGGGGCATTAGCTAATGAAAAACTGTTTTTT
once	TRBV6-1	TRBD1	TRBJ1-1	15	CASSEDPGGRTEAFF	TGTGCCAGCAGTGAAGACCCAGGGGGGAGGACTGAAGCTTTCTTT
-	TRBV28	-	TRBJ2-7	10	CASSIYEQYF	TGTGCCAGCAGCATCTACGAGCAGTACTTC
few	TRBV27	TRBD1	TRBJ1-1	14	CASSLDRGGTEAFF	TGTGCCAGCAGTTTAGACAGGGGGGGCACTGAAGCTTTCTTT
-	TRBV15	TRBD2	TRBJ2-1	16	CATSRGGTSQYNEQFF	TGTGCCACCAGCAGAGGCGGGACTAGCCAATACAATGAGCAGTTCTTC
few	TRBV11-3	TRBD1	TRBJ2-2	16	CASSQRQGASNGELFF	TGTGCCAGCAGCCAAAGACAGGGGGCGAGTAACGGGGAGCTGTTTTTT
-	TRBV5-1	-	TRBJ2-3	13	CASSSQVTDTQYF	TGCGCCAGCAGCTCCCAGGTAACAGATACGCAGTATTTT
-	TRBV7-6	-	TRBJ2-2	14	CASSLGSNTGELFF	TGTGCCAGCAGCTTAGGATCGAACACCGGGGAGCTGTTTTTT
-	TRBV6-5	TRBD1	TRBJ1-5	14	CASSSTGGRQPQHF	TGTGCCAGCAGTTCAACAGGGGGCCGTCAGCCCCAGCATTTT
-	TRBV6-5	TRBD1	TRBJ1-5	15	CASRGTGGGNQPQHF	TGTGCCAGCAGAGGAACAGGGGGTGGCAATCAGCCCCAGCATTTT
once	TRBV5-1	TRBD1	TRBJ2-2	14	CASSLGGQAGELFF	TGCGCCAGCAGCTTGGGCGGACAGGCCGGGGAGCTGTTTTTT
-	TRBV5-1	TRBD1	TRBJ2-5	14	CASRGQGAEETQYF	TGCGCCAGCAGGGGACAGGGGGCGGAGGAGACCCAGTACTTC
few	TRBV9	-	TRBJ1-2	16	CASSLRADLANYGYTF	TGTGCCAGCAGCCTGCGGGCGGACCTAGCTAACTATGGCTACACCTTC
-	TRBV27	-	TRBJ1-2	14	CASSLSGTPYGYTF	TGTGCCAGCAGTTTATCGGGGACACCTTATGGCTACACCTTC
few	TRBV29-1	TRBD2	TRBJ2-3	15	CSVEGTSGGTDTQYF	TGCAGCGTTGAAGGGACTAGCGGGGGCACAGATACGCAGTATTTT
-	TRBV4-2	-	TRBJ1-4	15	CASSRNTGNNEKLFF	TGTGCCAGCAGCCGGAATACAGGGAATAATGAAAAACTGTTTTTT
-	TRBV6-6	-	TRBJ2-1	11	CASSYIDEQFF	TGTGCCAGCAGTTACATCGATGAGCAGTTCTTC
once	TRBV5-1	-	TRBJ2-5	13	CASKELRGETQYF	TGCGCCAGCAAGGAGCTTAGGGGAGAGACCCAGTACTTC
few	TRBV19	TRBD2	TRBJ2-1	18	CASSIDRHRGGEYNEQFF	TGTGCCAGTAGTATAGATCGTCATCGCGGGGGGGAATACAATGAGCAGTTCTTC
few	TRBV21-1	-	TRBJ1-5	18	CASSNSPRGQNSNQPQHF	TGTGCCAGCAGCAACTCACCCAGGGGCCAAAATAGCAATCAGCCCCAGCATTTT
-	TRBV2	TRBD1	TRBJ1-1	14	CASRVQGVNTEAFF	TGTGCCAGCAGGGTACAGGGGGTGAACACTGAAGCTTTCTTT
medium-sized	TRBV2	-	TRBJ1-3	18	CASSEATGSVNSGNTIYF	TGTGCCAGCAGTGAAGCAACGGGATCAGTAAACTCTGGAAACACCATATATTTT
-	TRBV4-3	TRBD1	TRBJ1-4	14	CASSPPHRGEKLFF	TGCGCCAGCAGCCCCCCCCACAGGGGAGAAAAACTGTTTTTT
-	TRBV12-2	-	TRBJ2-7	21	CASRLAVFRRFSGRFHYEQYF	TGTGCAAGTCGCTTAGCCGTTTTTAGGCGGTTTTCGGGCAGATTCCACTACGAGCAGTACTTC
-	TRBV19	-	TRBJ1-2	13	CAIRDGFLYGYTF	TGTGCCATTCGGGACGGTTTTTTATATGGCTACACCTTC
-	TRBV5-4	-	TRBJ2-1	13	CASSFATGNEQFF	TGTGCCAGCAGCTTCGCAACAGGGAATGAGCAGTTCTTC
-	TRBV28	TRBD1	TRBJ1-5	17	CASSSPSQGAGNQPQHF	TGTGCCAGCAGTTCACCCTCTCAGGGGGCTGGCAATCAGCCCCAGCATTTT